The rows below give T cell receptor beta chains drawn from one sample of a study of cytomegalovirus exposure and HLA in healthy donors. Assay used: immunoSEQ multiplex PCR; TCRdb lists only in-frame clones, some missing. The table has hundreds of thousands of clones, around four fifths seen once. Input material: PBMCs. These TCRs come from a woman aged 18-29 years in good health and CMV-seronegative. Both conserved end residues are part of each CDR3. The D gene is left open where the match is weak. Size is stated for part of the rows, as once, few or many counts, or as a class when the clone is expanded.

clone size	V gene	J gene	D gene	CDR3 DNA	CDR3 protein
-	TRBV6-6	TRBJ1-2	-	TGTGCCAGCAGTTACTCGGGCAGGACCAACTATGGCTACACCTTC	CASSYSGRTNYGYTF
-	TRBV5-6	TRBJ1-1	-	TGTGCCAGCAGCTTGTGGAGCACTGAAGCTTTCTTT	CASSLWSTEAFF
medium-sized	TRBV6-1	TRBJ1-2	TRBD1	TGTGCCAACGAAGGGGGCCCTCAAGGAGGCTACACCTTC	CANEGGPQGGYTF
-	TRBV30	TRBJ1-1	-	TGTGCCTGGACCCTCCAGCAGGGGCGGACTGAAGCTTTCTTT	CAWTLQQGRTEAFF
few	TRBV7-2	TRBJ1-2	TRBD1	TGTGCCGTCAGGGGGGGAGATGGCTACACCTTC	CAVRGGDGYTF
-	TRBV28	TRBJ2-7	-	TGTGCCAGCAGTGTAGGCCTTTACTACGAGCAGTACTTC	CASSVGLYYEQYF
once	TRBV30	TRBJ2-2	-	TGTGCCTGGAGTGTTGGGGAGAACACCGGGGAGCTGTTTTTT	CAWSVGENTGELFF
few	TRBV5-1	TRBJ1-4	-	TGCGCCAGCAGCCGAGACGGGTTGGAAAAACTGTTTTTT	CASSRDGLEKLFF
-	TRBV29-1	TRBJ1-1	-	TGCAGCGTTGAGTGGGGGAACACTGAAGCTTTCTTT	CSVEWGNTEAFF
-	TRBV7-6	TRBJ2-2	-	TGTGCCAGCAGCCCCCCCGGTGCCCCTCTATTAGGGGAGCTGTTTTTT	CASSPPGAPLLGELFF
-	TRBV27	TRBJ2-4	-	TGTGCCAGCAGTGGGCTGGGAGCCAAAAACATTCAGTACTTC	CASSGLGAKNIQYF
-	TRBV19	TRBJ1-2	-	TGTGCCAGTAGTATCCTGGGGGGAGGCTACACCTTC	CASSILGGGYTF
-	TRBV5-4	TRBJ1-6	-	TGTGCCAGCAGCTTGGGAGGATCCTATAATTCACCCCTCCACTTT	CASSLGGSYNSPLHF
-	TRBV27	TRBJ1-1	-	TGTGCCAGCAGTTTGCGGGTTTCTGGAACTGAAGCTTTCTTT	CASSLRVSGTEAFF
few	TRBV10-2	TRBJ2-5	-	TGCGCCAGCAGTGGTAGTTCGACCCAGTACTTC	CASSGSSTQYF
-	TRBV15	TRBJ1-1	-	TGTGCCACCAGCAGAGATCCCCTCGGCGGACCCCTTGAAGCTTTCTTT	CATSRDPLGGPLEAFF
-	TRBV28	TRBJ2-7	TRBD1	TGTGCCAGCAGCCCGGGACAGGGGTCCTACGAGCAGTACTTC	CASSPGQGSYEQYF
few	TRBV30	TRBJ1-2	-	TGTGCCTATGAGGACCCGAATTATGGGGGCTACACCTTC	CAYEDPNYGGYTF
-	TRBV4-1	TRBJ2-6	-	TGCGCCAGCAGCCGCCAACCGCAGTCTTCTGGGGCCAACGTCCTGACTTTC	CASSRQPQSSGANVLTF
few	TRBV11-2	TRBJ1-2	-	TGTGCCAGCAGCTTAATTGGAGGGCCCGACTATGGCTACACCTTC	CASSLIGGPDYGYTF
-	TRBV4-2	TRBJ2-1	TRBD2	TGTGCCAGCAGCCCAGGACTAGCGGGGTTAGGTCCGTTCTTC	CASSPGLAGLGPFF
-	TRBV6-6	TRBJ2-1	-	TGTGCCAGCAGTTTTGCTGGCTCCTACAATGAGCAGTTCTTC	CASSFAGSYNEQFF
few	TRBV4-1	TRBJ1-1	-	TGCGCCAGCAGCCAGGGAAAGGTCACTGAAGCTTTCTTT	CASSQGKVTEAFF
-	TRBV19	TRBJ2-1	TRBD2	TGTGCCAGTAGTATTCCTAGCGGGAGGACTCTTAACTCCTACAATGAGCAGTTCTTC	CASSIPSGRTLNSYNEQFF
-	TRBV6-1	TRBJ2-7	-	TGTGCCAGCAGTATGACAGTTGGTTGGTACGAGCAGTACTTC	CASSMTVGWYEQYF
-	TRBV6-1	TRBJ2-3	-	TGTGCCAGCTTCCCAGGGCCAGATACGCAGTATTTT	CASFPGPDTQYF
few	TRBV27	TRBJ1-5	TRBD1	TGTGCCAGCAGTTTCCTAACAGGGGGAAAGTTGTGGAGCAATCAGCCCCAGCATTTT	CASSFLTGGKLWSNQPQHF
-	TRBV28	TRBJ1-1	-	TGTGCCAGCAGTGTGCGACTGGTGAACACTGAAGCTTTCTTT	CASSVRLVNTEAFF
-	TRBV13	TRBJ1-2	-	TGTGCCAGCAGCCAGGACACCTTCTATGGCTACACCTTC	CASSQDTFYGYTF
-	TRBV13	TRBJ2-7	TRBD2	TGTGCCAGCTCCTCGTCCACCGGGACTAGCTTCCACGAGCAGTACTTC	CASSSSTGTSFHEQYF
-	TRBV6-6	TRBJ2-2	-	TGTGCCAGCAGTTACTCAGCGGCGGGCGGGGAGCTGTTTTTT	CASSYSAAGGELFF
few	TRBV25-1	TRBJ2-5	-	TGTGCCAGCAGTGAAATGGCCAGCCAAGAGACCCAGTACTTC	CASSEMASQETQYF
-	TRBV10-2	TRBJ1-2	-	TGCGCCAGCAGCTCTAGAAGGGGCTATGGCTACACCTTC	CASSSRRGYGYTF
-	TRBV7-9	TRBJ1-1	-	TGTGCCAGCAGCTTAGCATCGCGGACCGATTTT	CASSLASRTDF
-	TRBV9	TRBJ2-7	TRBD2	TGTGCCAGCAGCCCCCACATAGCGGGAAGGATGAACGAGCAGTACTTC	CASSPHIAGRMNEQYF
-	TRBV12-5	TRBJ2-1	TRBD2	TGTGCTAGTGGTGCGCGGCGGGGGGCCACCTCCTACAATGAGCAGTTCTTC	CASGARRGATSYNEQFF
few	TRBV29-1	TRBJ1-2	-	TGCAGCGTTGAAGATCGGCAGCGGAACCTCTATGGCTACACCTTC	CSVEDRQRNLYGYTF
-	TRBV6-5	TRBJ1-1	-	TGTGCCAGCAGTTCCAAAGGCAGTCGAGAAGCTTTCTTT	CASSSKGSREAFF
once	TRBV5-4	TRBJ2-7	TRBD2	TGTGCCAGCAGCAGTAGCGGGTTCAGCTCCTACGAGCAGTACTTC	CASSSSGFSSYEQYF
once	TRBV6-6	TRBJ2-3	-	TGTGCCAGCAGTTGGGGGCTTGGAACAGATACGCAGTATTTT	CASSWGLGTDTQYF
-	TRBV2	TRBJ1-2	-	TGTGCCAGCAGTGAACTAGCCACCTATGGCTACACCTTC	CASSELATYGYTF
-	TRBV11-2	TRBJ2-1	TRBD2	TGTGCCAGCAGCTTAGAAGTGTTGAGCGGGAGGGCGTTCTTC	CASSLEVLSGRAFF
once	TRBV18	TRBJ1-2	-	TGTGCCAGCTCACCGGACCGAAGCTATGGCTACACCTTC	CASSPDRSYGYTF
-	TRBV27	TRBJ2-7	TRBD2	TGTGCCAGCAGTTTAAGGGCTAGCGGGGGCGGCTCCTACGAGCAGTACTTC	CASSLRASGGGSYEQYF
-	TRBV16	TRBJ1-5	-	TGTGCCAGCAGCCAACAGGGGAGCAATCAGCCCCAGCATTTT	CASSQQGSNQPQHF
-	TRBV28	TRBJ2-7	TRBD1	TGTGCCAGCAGAACCCCATCCGGGACAGAGCGCTACTTC	CASRTPSGTERYF
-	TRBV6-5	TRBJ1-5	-	TGTGCCAGCAGTTTAGCATCAGGCAATCAGCCCCAGCATTTT	CASSLASGNQPQHF
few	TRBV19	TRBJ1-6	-	TGTGCCAGTAGTATAGCAGGGGCTAATTCACCCCTCCACTTT	CASSIAGANSPLHF